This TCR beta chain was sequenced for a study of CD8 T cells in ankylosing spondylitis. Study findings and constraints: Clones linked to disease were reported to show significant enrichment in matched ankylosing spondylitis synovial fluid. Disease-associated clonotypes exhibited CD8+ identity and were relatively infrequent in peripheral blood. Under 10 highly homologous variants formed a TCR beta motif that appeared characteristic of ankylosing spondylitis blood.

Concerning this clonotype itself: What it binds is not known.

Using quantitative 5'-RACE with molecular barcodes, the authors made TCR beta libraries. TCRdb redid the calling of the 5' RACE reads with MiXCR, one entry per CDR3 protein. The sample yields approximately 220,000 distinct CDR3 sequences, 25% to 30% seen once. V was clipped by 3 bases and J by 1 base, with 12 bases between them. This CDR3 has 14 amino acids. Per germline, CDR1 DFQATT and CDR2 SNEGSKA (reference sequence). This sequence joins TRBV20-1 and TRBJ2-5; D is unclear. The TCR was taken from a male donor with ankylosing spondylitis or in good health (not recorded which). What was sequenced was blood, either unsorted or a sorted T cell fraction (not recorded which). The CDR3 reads CSASPVSVQETQYF. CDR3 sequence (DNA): TGCAGTGCTAGTCCGGTCAGCGTCCAAGAGACCCAGTACTTC.